This T cell receptor (beta chain) was sequenced for a study of T cells in Graves' hyperthyroidism and ophthalmopathy. Whole-study context: Once the initial diagnosis was made, peripheral blood was obtained before any treatment.

PBMCs were obtained from 10 ml fresh peripheral blood. The ends were cut back, 3 bases at V and 6 bases at J, with 9 bases in the middle. There are 12 residues in the CDR3. CDR1 ENHRY and CDR2 SYGVKD come from the germline V gene. This clonotype was detected a few times. Its cognate antigen is unknown. TCR beta CDR3 region amplification was performed from RNA transcripts. The TCR CDR3 first-round RT-PCR relied on the HTBI primer set. TCRdb analysed the multiplex PCR reads with MiXCR anew, one entry per CDR3 protein. The repertoire holds hundreds of thousands of distinct CDR3 sequences, with over 12% as singletons. Findings and caveats of the study: Most thyroid-expanded clonotypes above 0.001 were also found in blood. Onset of ophthalmopathy came a median around 6.2 months after the model predicted it.

The rearrangement uses TRBV10-3 and TRBJ2-7; maybe TRBD2 (5 bases). The TCR originated in a woman in her 40s with Graves' ophthalmopathy. Sequenced input: blood. Written as DNA, the CDR3 is TGTGCCATCAGTGACATCGGAGGCGAGCAGTACTTC. Residues: CAISDIGGEQYF.